This T cell receptor (beta chain) is drawn from a study of shared clonotypes between healthy human individuals. Overall study results and limits: Donor clonotype sharing was expected to depend on sequencing depth.

As for this clone: Its specificity is unknown.

Germline CDR1 and CDR2: MGHRA and YSYEKL. The CDR3 has 13 amino acids. The V end lost 4 bases, the J end lost 3 bases, and 9 bases lay between the germline ends. An even split of each subset's genomic DNA across several immunoSEQ plates was performed. Measured with immunoSEQ multiplex PCR; TCRdb has only the in-frame clones, and not every one. Among 600,000 to 750,000 clones listed, about two thirds were seen once. The clonotype comes from a woman aged 25 to 39 in good health. Sequenced material: memory CD4+ T cells sorted from blood. Subset defined: CD45RA-negative fraction. V is TRBV4-1 and J is TRBJ1-2, with unresolved D. The CDR3 reads CASSPDIDYGYTF. The DNA of the CDR3 is TGCGCCAGCAGCCCCGACATTGACTATGGCTACACCTTC.